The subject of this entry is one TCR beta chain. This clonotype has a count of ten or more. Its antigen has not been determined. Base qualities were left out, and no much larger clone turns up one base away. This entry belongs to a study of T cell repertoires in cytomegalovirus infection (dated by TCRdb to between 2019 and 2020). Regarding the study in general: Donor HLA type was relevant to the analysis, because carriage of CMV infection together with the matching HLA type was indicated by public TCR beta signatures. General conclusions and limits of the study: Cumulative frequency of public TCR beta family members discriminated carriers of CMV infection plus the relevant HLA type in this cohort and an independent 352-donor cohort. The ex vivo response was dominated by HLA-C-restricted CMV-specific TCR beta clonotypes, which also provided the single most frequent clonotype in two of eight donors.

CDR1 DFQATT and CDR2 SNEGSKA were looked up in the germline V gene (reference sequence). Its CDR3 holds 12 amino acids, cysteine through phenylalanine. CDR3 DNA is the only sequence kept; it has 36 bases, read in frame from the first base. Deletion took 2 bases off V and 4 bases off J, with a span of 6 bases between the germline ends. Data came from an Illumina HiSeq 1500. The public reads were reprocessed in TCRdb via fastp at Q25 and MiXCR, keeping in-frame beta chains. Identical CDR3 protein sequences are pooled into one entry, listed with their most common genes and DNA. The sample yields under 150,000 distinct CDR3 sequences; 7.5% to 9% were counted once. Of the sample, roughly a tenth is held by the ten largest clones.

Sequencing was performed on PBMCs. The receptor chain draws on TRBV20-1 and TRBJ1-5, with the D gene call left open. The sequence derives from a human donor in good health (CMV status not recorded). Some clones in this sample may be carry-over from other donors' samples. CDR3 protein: CSARLGNQPQHF. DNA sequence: TGCAGTGCTAGATTAGGGAATCAGCCCCAGCATTTT.